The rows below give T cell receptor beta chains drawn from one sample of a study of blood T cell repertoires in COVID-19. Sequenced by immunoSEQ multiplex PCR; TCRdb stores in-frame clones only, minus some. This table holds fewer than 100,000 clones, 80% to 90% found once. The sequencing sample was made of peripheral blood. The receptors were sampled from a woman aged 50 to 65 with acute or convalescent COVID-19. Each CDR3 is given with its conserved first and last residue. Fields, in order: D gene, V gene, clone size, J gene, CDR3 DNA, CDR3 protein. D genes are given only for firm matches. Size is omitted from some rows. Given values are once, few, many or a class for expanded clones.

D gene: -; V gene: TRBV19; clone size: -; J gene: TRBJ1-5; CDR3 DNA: TGTGCCAGTACCTCAAATGGACAGAGCAATCAGCCCCAGCATTTT; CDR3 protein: CASTSNGQSNQPQHF
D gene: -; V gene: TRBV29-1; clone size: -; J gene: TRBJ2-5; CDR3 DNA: TGCAGCCATCTGAGGGCCCAAGAGACCCAGTACTTC; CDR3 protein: CSHLRAQETQYF
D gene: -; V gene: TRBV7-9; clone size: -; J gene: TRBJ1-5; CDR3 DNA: TGTGCCAGCAGCTCCGGGGTAGTGAATCAGCCCCAGCATTTT; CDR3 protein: CASSSGVVNQPQHF
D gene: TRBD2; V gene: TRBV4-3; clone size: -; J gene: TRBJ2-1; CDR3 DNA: TGCGCCAGCAGCCAAGATCTAGCGGGGGCAGGGGATGAGCAGTTCTTC; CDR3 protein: CASSQDLAGAGDEQFF
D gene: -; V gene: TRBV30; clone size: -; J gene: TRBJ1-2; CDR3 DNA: TGTGCCTGGGACTTCCGGGGTGGCTACACCTTC; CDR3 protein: CAWDFRGGYTF
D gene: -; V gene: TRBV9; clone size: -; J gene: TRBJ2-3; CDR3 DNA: TGTGCCAGCAGCGCAGAAGAGGGCGGTGGACTTTCTGGCGATACGCAGTATTTT; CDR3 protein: CASSAEEGGGLSGDTQYF
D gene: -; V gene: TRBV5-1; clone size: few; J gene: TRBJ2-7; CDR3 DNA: TGCGCCAGCAGCGGGGGGTACAGCATACTCGAGCAGTACTTC; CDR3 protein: CASSGGYSILEQYF
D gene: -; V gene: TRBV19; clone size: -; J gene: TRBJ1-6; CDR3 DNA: TGTGCCAGTAATCCATTACCTACCCTCCACTTT; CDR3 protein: CASNPLPTLHF
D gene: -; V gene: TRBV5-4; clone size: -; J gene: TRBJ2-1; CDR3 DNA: TGTGCCAGCAACCCTTCTCGAGGGCCCCATGAGCAGTTCTTC; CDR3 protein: CASNPSRGPHEQFF
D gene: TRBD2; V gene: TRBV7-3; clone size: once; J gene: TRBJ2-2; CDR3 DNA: TGTGCCAGCAGCTCCTTTGGCGGGGGAAGGCCCGGGGAGCTGTTTTTT; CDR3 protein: CASSSFGGGRPGELFF
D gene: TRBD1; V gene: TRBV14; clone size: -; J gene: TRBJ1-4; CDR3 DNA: TGTGCCAGCAGCAAAAAACAGGGGGCGGGTGAAAAACTGTTTTTT; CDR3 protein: CASSKKQGAGEKLFF
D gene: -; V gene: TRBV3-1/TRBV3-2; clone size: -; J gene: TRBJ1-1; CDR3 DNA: TGTGCCAGCGGTGGCAGCGGGAACACTGAAGCTTTCTTT; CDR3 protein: CASGGSGNTEAFF
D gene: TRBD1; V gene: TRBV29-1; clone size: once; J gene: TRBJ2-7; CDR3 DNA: TGCAGCGTTGAAGATTTTCCCACCGGGACAGGGACCTACGAGCAGTACTTC; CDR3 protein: CSVEDFPTGTGTYEQYF
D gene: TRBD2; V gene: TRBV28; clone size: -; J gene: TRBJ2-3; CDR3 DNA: TGTGCCAGCAGACCGCTAGCGGGACGTTCAGATACGCAGTATTTT; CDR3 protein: CASRPLAGRSDTQYF
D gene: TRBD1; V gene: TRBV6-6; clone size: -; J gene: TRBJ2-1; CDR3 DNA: TGTGCCAGCAGCCGGACAGGTCAAGGGGTCAATGAGCAGTTCTTC; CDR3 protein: CASSRTGQGVNEQFF
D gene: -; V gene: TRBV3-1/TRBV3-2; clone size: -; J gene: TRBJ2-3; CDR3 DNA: TGTGCCAGCAGCCATAGGGGGAATGGTACGCAGTATTTT; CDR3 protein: CASSHRGNGTQYF
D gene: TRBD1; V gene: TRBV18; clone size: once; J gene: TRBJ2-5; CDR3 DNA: TGTGCCAGCTCACCACAGCGAGGGACAGGGACGCAAGAGACCCAGTACTTC; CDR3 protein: CASSPQRGTGTQETQYF
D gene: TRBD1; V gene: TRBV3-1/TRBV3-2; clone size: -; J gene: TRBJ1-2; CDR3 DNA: TGTGCCAGCAGCCAAGACAGGGGGCCCGGCTACACCTTC; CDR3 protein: CASSQDRGPGYTF
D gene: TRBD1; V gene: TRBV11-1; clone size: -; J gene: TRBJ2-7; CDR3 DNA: TGTGCCAGCAGCTTAGTTTCCGGGACAGCTTTCTCCGAGCAGTACTTC; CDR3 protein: CASSLVSGTAFSEQYF
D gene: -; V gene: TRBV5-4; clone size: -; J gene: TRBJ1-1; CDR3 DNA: TGTGCCAGCAGCCCGGGGACATCCCTCACTGAAGCTTTCTTT; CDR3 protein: CASSPGTSLTEAFF
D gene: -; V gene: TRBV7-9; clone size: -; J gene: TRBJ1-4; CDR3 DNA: TGTGCCAGCAGCTTAGGTCAGGTTAATGAAAAACTGTTTTTT; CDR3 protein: CASSLGQVNEKLFF
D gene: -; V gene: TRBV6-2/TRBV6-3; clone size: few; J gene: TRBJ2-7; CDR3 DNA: TGTGCCAGCAGCGGCGGTGTATCCTACGAGCAGTACTTC; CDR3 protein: CASSGGVSYEQYF
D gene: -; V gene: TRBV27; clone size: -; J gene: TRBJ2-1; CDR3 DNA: TGTGCCAGCAATTTTCGGGCGGGTCACTACAATGAGCAGTTCTTC; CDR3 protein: CASNFRAGHYNEQFF
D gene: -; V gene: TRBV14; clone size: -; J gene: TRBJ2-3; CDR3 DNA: TGTGCCAGCAGCCCCTTCAAGTCGGTTAATACGCAGTATTTT; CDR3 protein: CASSPFKSVNTQYF
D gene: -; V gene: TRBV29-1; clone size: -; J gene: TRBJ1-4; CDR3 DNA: TGCAGCGTTGAGACCGGGAACGGGGGTGGAAAACTGTTTTTT; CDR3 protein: CSVETGNGGGKLFF
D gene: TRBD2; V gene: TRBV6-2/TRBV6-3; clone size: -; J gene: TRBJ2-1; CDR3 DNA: TGTGCCAGCAGCCCACCAACCCCTAGCGGGGTGGAGTTCTTC; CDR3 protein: CASSPPTPSGVEFF
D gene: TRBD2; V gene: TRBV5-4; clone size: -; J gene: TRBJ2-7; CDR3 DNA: TGTGCCAGCAGCTTCTACGGGAGGGCATACGAGCAGTACTTC; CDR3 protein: CASSFYGRAYEQYF
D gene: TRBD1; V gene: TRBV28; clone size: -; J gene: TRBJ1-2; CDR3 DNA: TGTGCCAGCAGGGTACCTGGGACAGGGGTGGGCTACACCTTC; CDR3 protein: CASRVPGTGVGYTF
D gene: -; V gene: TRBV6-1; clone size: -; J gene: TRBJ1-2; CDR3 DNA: TGTGCCAGCAGTGAAGCCGGCGGTAACTATGGCTACACCTTC; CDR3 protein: CASSEAGGNYGYTF
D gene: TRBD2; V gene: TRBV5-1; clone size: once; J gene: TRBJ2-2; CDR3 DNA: TGCGCCAGCAGCGGGGGACTAGCGGGTCGCCCGATTACCGGGGAGCTGTTTTTT; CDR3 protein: CASSGGLAGRPITGELFF
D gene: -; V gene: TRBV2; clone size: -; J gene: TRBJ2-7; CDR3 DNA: TGTGCCAGCAGTGGTTCAGGGCTCGAGCAGTACTTC; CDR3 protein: CASSGSGLEQYF
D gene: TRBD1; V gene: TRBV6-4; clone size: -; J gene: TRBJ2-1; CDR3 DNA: TGTGCCAGCAGTGCGGGACAGGGCGGCAATGAGCAGTTCTTC; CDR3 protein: CASSAGQGGNEQFF
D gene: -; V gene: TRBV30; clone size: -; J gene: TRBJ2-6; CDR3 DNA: TGTGCTTGCGCTAGGCCTGGGGCCAACGTCCTGACTTTC; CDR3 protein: CACARPGANVLTF
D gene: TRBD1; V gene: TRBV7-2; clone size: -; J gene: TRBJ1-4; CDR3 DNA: TGTGCCAGCAGCCCCGGACAGGGAAGGGAAAAACTGTTTTTT; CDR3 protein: CASSPGQGREKLFF